This T cell receptor beta chain was documented in a study of control samples from healthy donors and cancer patients. TCRdb's table, derived via immunoSEQ multiplex PCR, lists solely in-frame clones and lacks some. The table has under 450,000 clones, approximately 90% seen once. CDR1 and CDR2 (germline): SGHTA, FQGTGA. This CDR3 spans 14 amino acids. The V and J ends lost 3 bases and 7 bases, in that order; junction bases with no gene match: 0. The sequence was obtained from a man aged 35 to 55 with head and neck cancer. The chain employs TRBV7-3 and TRBJ2-2; TRBD2 agrees at 12 bases. Sequenced input: PBMCs. Here the CDR3 reads CASSLTSGSGELFF. The CDR3 DNA is TGTGCCAGCAGCTTGACTAGCGGGAGCGGGGAGCTGTTTTTT.